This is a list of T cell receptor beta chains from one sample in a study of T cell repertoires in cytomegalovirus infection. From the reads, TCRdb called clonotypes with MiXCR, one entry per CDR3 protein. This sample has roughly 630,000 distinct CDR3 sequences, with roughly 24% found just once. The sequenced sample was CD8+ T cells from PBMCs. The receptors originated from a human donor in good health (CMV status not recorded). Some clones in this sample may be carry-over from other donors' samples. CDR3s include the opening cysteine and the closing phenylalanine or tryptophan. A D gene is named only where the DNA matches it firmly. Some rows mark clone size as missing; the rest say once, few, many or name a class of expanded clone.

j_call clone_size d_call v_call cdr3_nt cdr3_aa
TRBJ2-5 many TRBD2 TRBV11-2 TGTGCCAGCAGCCTCCACCCGGGACTAGCGACGGAGACCCAGTACTTC CASSLHPGLATETQYF
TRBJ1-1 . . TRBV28 TGTGCCAGCGCCCCCCCAGGCTACACTGAAGCTTTCTTT CASAPPGYTEAFF
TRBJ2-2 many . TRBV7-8 TGTGCCAGCAGCGGAAGTGGGACGAACACCGGGGAGCTGTTTTTT CASSGSGTNTGELFF
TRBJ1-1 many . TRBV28 TGTGCCAGCAGTTTATCGGGGATTGAAGCTTTCTTT CASSLSGIEAFF
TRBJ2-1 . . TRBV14 TGTGCCAGCAGCCAAGATCTTCCAGGGTCAACCTACAATGAGCAGTTCTTC CASSQDLPGSTYNEQFF
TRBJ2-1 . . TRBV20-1 TGCAGTGCTAGAGAGGACTATGAGCAGTTCTTC CSAREDYEQFF
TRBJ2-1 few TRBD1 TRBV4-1 TGCGCCAGCAGCCAAGAAATTCCGCAGGGGGCAACGGATGAGCAGTTCTTC CASSQEIPQGATDEQFF
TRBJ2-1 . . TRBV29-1 TGCAGCGTTGTAGTATATGAGCAGTTCTTC CSVVVYEQFF
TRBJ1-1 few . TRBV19 TGTGCCACAACGGGGAGGGGGTCTCACACTGAAGCTTTCTTT CATTGRGSHTEAFF
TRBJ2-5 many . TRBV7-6 TGTGCCAGCAGCTTAAACTCCGTCGAGACCCAGTACTTC CASSLNSVETQYF
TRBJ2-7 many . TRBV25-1 TGTGCCAGCAGTGACACCTACGAGCAGTACTTC CASSDTYEQYF
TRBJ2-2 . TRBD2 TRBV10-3 TGTGCCATCAGTGAAACTAGCGGGGGGGCTCAGAACACCGGGGAGCTGTTTTTT CAISETSGGAQNTGELFF
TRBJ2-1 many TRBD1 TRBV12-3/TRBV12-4 TGTGCCAGCAGTCCAGGACAGGGGGCCGACTACAATGAGCAGTTCTTC CASSPGQGADYNEQFF
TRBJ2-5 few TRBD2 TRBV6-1 TGTGCCAGCAGTGTGAGACTAGCGGGGGGGGGGAACGAGTACTTC CASSVRLAGGGNEYF
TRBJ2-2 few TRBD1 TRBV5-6 TGTGCCAGCAGCGATAGACAGGGGGGCACCGGGGAGCTGTTTTTT CASSDRQGGTGELFF
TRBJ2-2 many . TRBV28 TGTGCCAGCAGGGACTTCAACACCGGGGAGCTGTTTTTT CASRDFNTGELFF
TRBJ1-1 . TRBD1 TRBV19 TGTGCCAGTAGTATAGGAGGGGGCATAATCGGCGCTTTCTTT CASSIGGGIIGAFF
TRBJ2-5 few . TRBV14 TGTGCCAGCAGCCAAGTACCAGGGCTACCCCAAGAGACCCAGTACTTC CASSQVPGLPQETQYF
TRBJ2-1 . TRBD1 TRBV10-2 TGCGCCAGCAGTGAGGACGGGACAGAGTACAATGAGCAGTTCTTC CASSEDGTEYNEQFF
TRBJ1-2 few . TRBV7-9 TGTGCCAGCAGCTTAACCGACGTTGAAGCTAACTATGGCTACACCTTC CASSLTDVEANYGYTF
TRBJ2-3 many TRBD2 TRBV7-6 TGTGCCAGCAGCTCGCCGACTAGCGGGGGGCCCACAGATACGCAGTATTTT CASSSPTSGGPTDTQYF
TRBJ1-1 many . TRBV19 TGTGCCAGTAGTATAATGGGTTATGAAGCTTTCTTT CASSIMGYEAFF
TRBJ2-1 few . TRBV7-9 TGTGCCAGCAGCTTAGAACCCGTTTACGGGGGGCGGAAGAATGAGCAGTTCTTC CASSLEPVYGGRKNEQFF
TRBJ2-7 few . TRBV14 TGTGCCAGCAGCCAAGGACGGACAGCGAGGAACGAGCAGTACTTC CASSQGRTARNEQYF
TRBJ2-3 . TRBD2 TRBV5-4 TGTGCCAGCGAAGGTAGCGGGGGCCCTAGCACAGATACGCAGTATTTT CASEGSGGPSTDTQYF
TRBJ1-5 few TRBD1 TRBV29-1 TGCAGCGTGATTGACAGGGGAGGCAATCAGCCCCAGCATTTT CSVIDRGGNQPQHF
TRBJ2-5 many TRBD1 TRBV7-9 TGTGCCAGCAGCTTTGGTGACAGGGATAAAGAGACCCAGTACTTC CASSFGDRDKETQYF